The following is a T cell receptor (beta chain) sequence with its context. The source of the sample is a study of control samples from healthy donors and cancer patients. Repertoires were generated with immunoSEQ multiplex PCR, while TCRdb's copy carries only in-frame clones and drops some. In the table there are some 120,000 clones, under 95% of which are singletons. Germline CDR1 MGHRA, CDR2 YSYEKL. CDR3 size: 17 residues. Between the trimmed V and J ends, which lost 4 bases and 1 base, there was a span of 17 bases. Input material: blood. The receptor was derived from a young man in good health. This chain joins TRBV4-1 and TRBJ2-4, with D perhaps TRBD1 or TRBD2 (5 bases each). In nucleotides, the CDR3 is TGCGCCAGCAGCCCGGCCCCAGTGAGGGGTGCCAAAAACATTCAGTACTTC. Translating gives CASSPAPVRGAKNIQYF.